What follows is one T cell receptor beta chain and its context. The table came from immunoSEQ multiplex PCR; TCRdb's copy has only in-frame clones and leaves some out. The data contain some 14,000 clones, approximately 80% of them singletons. The entry originates in a study of OX40 agonist ivuxolimab in advanced cancers. Overall study context: The study treated patients with ivuxolimab, an agonistic anti-OX40 (CD134) antibody.

Germline values: CDR1 SGHTA, CDR2 FQGNSA. The CDR3 totals 15 residues. The trim removed 1 base at V and 2 bases at J, leaving 1 base unmatched. This TCR derives from an adult with an advanced solid tumor such as melanoma, head and neck, liver or kidney cancer. The sample consisted of CD4+ or CD8+ T cells sorted from blood, taken in a trial of the OX40 agonist ivuxolimab. This chain links TRBV7-2 with TRBJ2-1; 8 bases agree with TRBD2. CDR3 bases: TGTGCCAGCAGCTTAGAAGCGGGAGCCTACAATGAGCAGTTCTTC. Translating it yields CASSLEAGAYNEQFF.